One sample yielded the 25 T cell receptor beta chains listed below, sequenced in a study of Ad26.COV2.S vaccination and SARS-CoV-2 variants. The protocol was immunoSEQ multiplex PCR, while the TCRdb copy is restricted to in-frame clones and leaves out a portion. The data hold roughly 350,000 clones, with about 89% observed a single time. Indicated treatment: about 20 received Ad26.COV2.S at low or high dose, single or two shots; several received placebo; per-sample allocation not given. Sampling was done on day 63 after the first vaccine or placebo injection. This specimen consisted of peripheral blood, obtained in a trial of Ad26.COV2.S vaccine versus placebo. Receptors were obtained from a person between 18 and 59 years old who received the Ad26.COV2.S COVID-19 vaccine or a placebo.

This chain connects TRBV21-1 to TRBJ2-7; the table's D call of TRBD2 was not tested on the DNA. TRBV21-1 is reported as a pseudogene. The CDR3 runs to 14 residues. The CDR3 nucleotides read TGTGCCAGCAGAGGGGCGGGAGACTCAGGGGAGCAGTACTTC. Amino acids: CASRGAGDSGEQYF.

The CDR3: CAWSVVANTIYF. The DNA for the CDR3 is TGTGCCTGGAGTGTGGTCGCAAACACCATATATTTT. The chain carries TRBV30 and TRBJ1-3; D is ambiguous. Trimming pared 0 bases from V and 6 bases from J, leaving 6 bases between. From germline, CDR1 is GTSNPN and CDR2 SVGIG (reference sequence). CDR3 length equals 12 residues.

This chain uses TRBV10-1 with TRBJ2-7; no definite D call. This CDR3 is 16 amino acids long. The germline gives CDR1 WNHNN, CDR2 SYGVQD (reference sequence). V gave up 2 bases and J gave up 4 bases, with 18 bases separating them. As DNA, the CDR3 is TGCGCCAGCAGTGAGGAAGGGCACGACGGTGCTTACGAGCAGTACTTC. Its translation is CASSEEGHDGAYEQYF.

V usage is TRBV7-2 and J usage is TRBJ1-5; D is undetermined. Germline assignment: CDR1 SGHTA and CDR2 FQGNSA. The V end was cut by 5 bases, the J end by 6 bases, with 11 bases between. The CDR3 has 13 amino acids. This CDR3 is CASSPGFGQPQHF. Written as DNA, the CDR3 is TGTGCCAGCAGCCCAGGTTTTGGTCAGCCCCAGCATTTT.

The V and J genes are TRBV4-3 and TRBJ1-1; D is possibly TRBD1 (6 bases). The CDR3 is 17 amino acids. V shed 0 bases and J shed 3 bases, with 17 bases lying between them. CDR1 and CDR2 (germline): LGHNA, YSLEER. Here the CDR3 reads CASSQDFGRGVDTEAFF. In DNA form, the CDR3 reads TGCGCCAGCAGCCAAGATTTCGGCAGGGGAGTTGACACTGAAGCTTTCTTT.

J is TRBJ1-5 and V is TRBV27; D is ambiguous. Germline loops: CDR1 MNHEY, CDR2 SMNVEV (reference sequence). The CDR3 spans 14 residues. The V gene lost 4 bases and the J gene lost 0 bases, with 7 bases spanning the gap. The CDR3 loop is CASSWTASNQPQHF. CDR3 DNA sequence: TGTGCCAGCAGTTGGACGGCTAGCAATCAGCCCCAGCATTTT.

The rearrangement joins TRBV4-1 to TRBJ2-1; 7 bases agree with TRBD2. The CDR3 has 16 amino acids. J gave up 10 bases and V 2 bases, and 14 bases lay outside the gene matches. Germline CDR1 reads MGHRA; CDR2 reads YSYEKL. The CDR3 sequence is CASSQRSGKVSREQFF. Written as DNA, the CDR3 is TGCGCCAGCAGCCAAAGAAGCGGGAAAGTCTCCAGGGAGCAGTTCTTC.

V usage is TRBV10-3 and J usage is TRBJ1-6; TRBD1 matches 9 bases. The CDR3 extends over 15 amino acids. Unmatched junction bases numbered 3, after V lost 3 bases and J lost 6 bases. The germline V gene encodes CDR1 ENHRY and CDR2 SYGVKD. As DNA, the CDR3 is TGTGCCATCAGTGACGGACAGGGGCCTAATTCACCCCTCCACTTT. Amino acids: CAISDGQGPNSPLHF.

V is TRBV4-3 and J is TRBJ1-5, with 9 bases lining up with TRBD1. The CDR3 is 15 residues long. Looked up from germline, CDR1 is LGHNA and CDR2 is YSLEER. J lost 6 bases, V lost 3 bases, and 6 bases had no gene match. The DNA of the CDR3 is TGCGCCAGCAGCCAGGGGACAGGGTATGGTCAGCCCCAGCATTTT. Amino acids: CASSQGTGYGQPQHF.

This sequence joins TRBV5-4 and TRBJ1-1, with 8 bases that match TRBD1. With V trimmed by 4 bases and J by 4 bases, 9 bases remained unmatched. Germline V lookup: CDR1 SGHNT, CDR2 YYREEE (reference sequence). The CDR3 contains 15 residues. The CDR3 DNA follows: TGTGCCAGCAGCGACTTGACAGGGGCGAGCACTGAAGCTTTCTTT. Protein sequence: CASSDLTGASTEAFF. Filled out from reference TRBV5-4 and TRBJ1-1, the complete variable domain reads ETGVTQSPTHLIKTRGQQVTLRCSSQSGHNTVSWYQQALGQGPQFIFQYYREEENGRGNFPPRFSGLQFPNYSSELNVNALELDDSALYLCASSDLTGASTEAFFGQGTRLTVV.

The chain links TRBV18 to TRBJ2-5; D may be TRBD1 (6 bases). V shed 6 bases and J shed 5 bases, with 16 bases lying between them. The CDR3 spans 14 residues. Germline lookup yields CDR1 KGHSH and CDR2 LQKENI. The CDR3 DNA sequence: TGTGCCAGCTCGCAATTAGACAGGCTGGAGACCCAGTACTTC. This codes for CASSQLDRLETQYF.

V and J are TRBV7-2 and TRBJ2-5; 9 positions match TRBD2. This CDR3 region has 17 residues. Unmatched junction bases numbered 11, after V lost 5 bases and J lost 1 base. Per the germline V gene, CDR1 is SGHTA and CDR2 is FQGNSA. The CDR3 loop reads CASSRQGLAGFQETQYF. The CDR3 DNA sequence: TGTGCCAGCAGCCGTCAGGGGCTAGCGGGGTTCCAAGAGACCCAGTACTTC. Using reference TRBV7-2 and TRBJ2-5 for the parts outside the CDR3, the full variable domain is GAGVSQSPSNKVTEKGKDVELRCDPISGHTALYWYRQSLGQGLEFLIYFQGNSAPDKSGLPSDRFSAERTGGSVSTLTIQRTQQEDSAVYLCASSRQGLAGFQETQYFGPGTRLLVL.

V usage is TRBV7-9 and J usage is TRBJ1-5; tentative D call: TRBD1 (5 bases). Looked up from germline, CDR1 is SEHNR and CDR2 is FQNEAQ (reference sequence). The length of the CDR3 is 17 residues. V shed 3 bases and J shed 0 bases, with 15 bases lying between them. In DNA form, the CDR3 reads TGTGCCAGCAGCTTCCACGCCGACAGCAATAGCAATCAGCCCCAGCATTTT. Protein product: CASSFHADSNSNQPQHF.

V gene TRBV6-2 or TRBV6-3 combines with J gene TRBJ1-6, with D hard to call. This CDR3 is built from 15 residues. CDR1 is MNHEY and CDR2 is SVGEGT in the germline V gene. V was trimmed by 0 bases and J by 10 bases, leaving 13 bases between them. The CDR3 DNA is TGTGCCAGCAGTTACTCGGGCCTTATGGGGTCACCCCTCCACTTT. It codes for CASSYSGLMGSPLHF.

The chain joins TRBV5-6 to TRBJ1-1; TRBD1 matches at 10 bases. Germline trimming cut 3 bases from V and 0 bases from J; bases unmatched to any gene: 8. CDR1 and CDR2 (germline): SGHDT, YYEEEE. The CDR3 totals 17 residues. CDR3 nucleotide sequence: TGTGCCAGCAGCTCCCTCGGACAGGGGGGATTGAACACTGAAGCTTTCTTT. It encodes CASSSLGQGGLNTEAFF.

The V and J genes are TRBV2 and TRBJ2-1, with 9 bases lining up with TRBD1. Germline assignment: CDR1 SNHLY and CDR2 FYNNEI. Trimming took 6 bases from V and 5 from J; bases not matched to a gene: 11. The CDR3 extends over 16 amino acids. The DNA for the CDR3 is TGTGCCAGCAGAGAGTACAGGGGGCGCATCCACAATGAGCAGTTCTTC. Residues: CASREYRGRIHNEQFF.

The rearrangement uses TRBV2 and TRBJ1-2; 7 bases map to TRBD1. J lost 0 bases, V lost 3 bases, and 4 bases had no gene match. Looked up from germline, CDR1 is SNHLY and CDR2 is FYNNEI. The CDR3 has 15 amino acids. CDR3 amino acids: CASSDRDSTNYGYTF. The CDR3 bases are TGTGCCAGCAGTGACCGGGACAGCACTAACTATGGCTACACCTTC.

The V and J genes are TRBV6-5 and TRBJ2-2; tentative D call: TRBD2 (5 bases). CDR3 length equals 14 residues. The germline gives CDR1 MNHEY, CDR2 SVGAGI. Trimming took 11 bases from V and 4 from J, leaving 17 bases between them. As DNA, the CDR3 is TGTGCCCTCCTCGTGAGGGCGGCCACCGGGGAGCTGTTTTTT. Its protein is CALLVRAATGELFF.

Here the CDR3 reads CASSLLGNNEQFF. CDR3 bases: TGTGCCAGCAGTTTACTGGGGAACAATGAGCAGTTCTTC. This rearrangement joins TRBV12-3 or TRBV12-4 to TRBJ2-1; D is ambiguous. The CDR3 extends over 13 amino acids. The V and J ends lost 2 bases and 5 bases respectively, with 7 bases between them.

This chain joins TRBV9 and TRBJ1-1, with a possible D match to TRBD1 (5 bases). Germline V CDR1 and CDR2: SGDLS, YYNGEE. V was cut by 4 bases and J by 5 bases, with 21 bases left in between. The CDR3 is 16 amino acids. CDR3 residues: CASSPTWGDGETEAFF. The DNA for the CDR3 is TGTGCCAGCAGCCCAACTTGGGGGGATGGTGAGACTGAAGCTTTCTTT.

The chain employs TRBV28 and TRBJ2-5; tentative D call: TRBD1 (6 bases). Germline CDR1 is MDHEN and CDR2 is SYDVKM. CDR3 length equals 15 residues. The V end lost 2 bases, the J end lost 1 base, and 11 bases lay between the germline ends. DNA for the CDR3: TGTGCCAGCAGTTTAGGCGGACAGTTCCAAGAGACCCAGTACTTC. It is translated as CASSLGGQFQETQYF.

The J gene is TRBJ1-4, the V gene TRBV4-3, with TRBD1 as a possible D gene (5 bases). The CDR3 consists of 18 residues. CDR1 is LGHNA and CDR2 is YSLEER in the germline V gene. Trimming took 0 bases from V and 0 from J, leaving 14 bases between them. The CDR3 loop is CASSQDGAADPTNEKLFF. The CDR3 nucleotides read TGCGCCAGCAGCCAAGACGGGGCGGCCGATCCAACTAATGAAAAACTGTTTTTT.

The V gene is TRBV6-2 or TRBV6-3, the J gene TRBJ1-5; a possible D gene is TRBD1 (5 bases). The germline V gene has CDR1 MNHEY and CDR2 SVGEGT. The CDR3 is 17 amino acids. Trimming stripped 4 bases from V and 1 base from J, with 17 bases between. In DNA form, the CDR3 reads TGTGCCAGCAGTTGGGACTATTTTAAACGGAGCAATCAGCCCCAGCATTTT. It yields the protein CASSWDYFKRSNQPQHF.

The J gene is TRBJ1-5, the V gene TRBV27; D unresolved. Germline values: CDR1 MNHEY, CDR2 SMNVEV (reference sequence). Between the trimmed V and J ends, which lost 1 base and 1 base, there was a span of 8 bases. This CDR3 has 15 amino acids. Here the CDR3 reads CASSLLGTSNQPQHF. Written as DNA, the CDR3 is TGTGCCAGCAGTTTATTAGGAACCAGCAATCAGCCCCAGCATTTT.

V and J are TRBV2 and TRBJ2-3; D is unclear. V was shortened by 2 bases and J by 0 bases, with 12 bases between the two germline ends. The CDR3 sequence is 16 residues long. From germline, CDR1 is SNHLY and CDR2 FYNNEI. CDR3 in DNA: TGTGCCAGCAGTGAAACTTGGGCAGCTAGCACAGATACGCAGTATTTT. It translates to CASSETWAASTDTQYF.